Given below is one T cell receptor beta chain in context. The antigen remains unidentified. The data stem from a study of CD8 T cells in Susac syndrome. Background on the study: Of the sequenced Susac syndrome patients, over 5 had active disease and 8 or 9 were in remission.

Germline values: CDR1 SGHDT, CDR2 YYEEEE. V was shortened by 2 bases and J by 5 bases, with 10 bases between the two germline ends. The CDR3 totals 13 residues. A quantity of roughly 0.5 to 1 ug RNA underwent reverse transcription using random hexamers. TCRdb recomputed calls from the immunoSEQ multiplex PCR reads with MiXCR, one row per CDR3 protein. This table has roughly 140,000 distinct CDR3 sequences, 90% to 96% appearing once. Overall study results and limits: Where Susac syndrome CD4+ T cell repertoires were concerned, no clonal expansion was evident.

This chain uses TRBV5-6 with TRBJ2-5, with D maybe TRBD2 (6 bases). The TCR sequence derives from a human donor with Susac syndrome. Material for sequencing was CD4+ T cells from PBMCs. CDR3 nucleotide sequence: TGTGCCAGCAGCTTCCGGGGGATGGAGACCCAGTACTTC. Translating it yields CASSFRGMETQYF.